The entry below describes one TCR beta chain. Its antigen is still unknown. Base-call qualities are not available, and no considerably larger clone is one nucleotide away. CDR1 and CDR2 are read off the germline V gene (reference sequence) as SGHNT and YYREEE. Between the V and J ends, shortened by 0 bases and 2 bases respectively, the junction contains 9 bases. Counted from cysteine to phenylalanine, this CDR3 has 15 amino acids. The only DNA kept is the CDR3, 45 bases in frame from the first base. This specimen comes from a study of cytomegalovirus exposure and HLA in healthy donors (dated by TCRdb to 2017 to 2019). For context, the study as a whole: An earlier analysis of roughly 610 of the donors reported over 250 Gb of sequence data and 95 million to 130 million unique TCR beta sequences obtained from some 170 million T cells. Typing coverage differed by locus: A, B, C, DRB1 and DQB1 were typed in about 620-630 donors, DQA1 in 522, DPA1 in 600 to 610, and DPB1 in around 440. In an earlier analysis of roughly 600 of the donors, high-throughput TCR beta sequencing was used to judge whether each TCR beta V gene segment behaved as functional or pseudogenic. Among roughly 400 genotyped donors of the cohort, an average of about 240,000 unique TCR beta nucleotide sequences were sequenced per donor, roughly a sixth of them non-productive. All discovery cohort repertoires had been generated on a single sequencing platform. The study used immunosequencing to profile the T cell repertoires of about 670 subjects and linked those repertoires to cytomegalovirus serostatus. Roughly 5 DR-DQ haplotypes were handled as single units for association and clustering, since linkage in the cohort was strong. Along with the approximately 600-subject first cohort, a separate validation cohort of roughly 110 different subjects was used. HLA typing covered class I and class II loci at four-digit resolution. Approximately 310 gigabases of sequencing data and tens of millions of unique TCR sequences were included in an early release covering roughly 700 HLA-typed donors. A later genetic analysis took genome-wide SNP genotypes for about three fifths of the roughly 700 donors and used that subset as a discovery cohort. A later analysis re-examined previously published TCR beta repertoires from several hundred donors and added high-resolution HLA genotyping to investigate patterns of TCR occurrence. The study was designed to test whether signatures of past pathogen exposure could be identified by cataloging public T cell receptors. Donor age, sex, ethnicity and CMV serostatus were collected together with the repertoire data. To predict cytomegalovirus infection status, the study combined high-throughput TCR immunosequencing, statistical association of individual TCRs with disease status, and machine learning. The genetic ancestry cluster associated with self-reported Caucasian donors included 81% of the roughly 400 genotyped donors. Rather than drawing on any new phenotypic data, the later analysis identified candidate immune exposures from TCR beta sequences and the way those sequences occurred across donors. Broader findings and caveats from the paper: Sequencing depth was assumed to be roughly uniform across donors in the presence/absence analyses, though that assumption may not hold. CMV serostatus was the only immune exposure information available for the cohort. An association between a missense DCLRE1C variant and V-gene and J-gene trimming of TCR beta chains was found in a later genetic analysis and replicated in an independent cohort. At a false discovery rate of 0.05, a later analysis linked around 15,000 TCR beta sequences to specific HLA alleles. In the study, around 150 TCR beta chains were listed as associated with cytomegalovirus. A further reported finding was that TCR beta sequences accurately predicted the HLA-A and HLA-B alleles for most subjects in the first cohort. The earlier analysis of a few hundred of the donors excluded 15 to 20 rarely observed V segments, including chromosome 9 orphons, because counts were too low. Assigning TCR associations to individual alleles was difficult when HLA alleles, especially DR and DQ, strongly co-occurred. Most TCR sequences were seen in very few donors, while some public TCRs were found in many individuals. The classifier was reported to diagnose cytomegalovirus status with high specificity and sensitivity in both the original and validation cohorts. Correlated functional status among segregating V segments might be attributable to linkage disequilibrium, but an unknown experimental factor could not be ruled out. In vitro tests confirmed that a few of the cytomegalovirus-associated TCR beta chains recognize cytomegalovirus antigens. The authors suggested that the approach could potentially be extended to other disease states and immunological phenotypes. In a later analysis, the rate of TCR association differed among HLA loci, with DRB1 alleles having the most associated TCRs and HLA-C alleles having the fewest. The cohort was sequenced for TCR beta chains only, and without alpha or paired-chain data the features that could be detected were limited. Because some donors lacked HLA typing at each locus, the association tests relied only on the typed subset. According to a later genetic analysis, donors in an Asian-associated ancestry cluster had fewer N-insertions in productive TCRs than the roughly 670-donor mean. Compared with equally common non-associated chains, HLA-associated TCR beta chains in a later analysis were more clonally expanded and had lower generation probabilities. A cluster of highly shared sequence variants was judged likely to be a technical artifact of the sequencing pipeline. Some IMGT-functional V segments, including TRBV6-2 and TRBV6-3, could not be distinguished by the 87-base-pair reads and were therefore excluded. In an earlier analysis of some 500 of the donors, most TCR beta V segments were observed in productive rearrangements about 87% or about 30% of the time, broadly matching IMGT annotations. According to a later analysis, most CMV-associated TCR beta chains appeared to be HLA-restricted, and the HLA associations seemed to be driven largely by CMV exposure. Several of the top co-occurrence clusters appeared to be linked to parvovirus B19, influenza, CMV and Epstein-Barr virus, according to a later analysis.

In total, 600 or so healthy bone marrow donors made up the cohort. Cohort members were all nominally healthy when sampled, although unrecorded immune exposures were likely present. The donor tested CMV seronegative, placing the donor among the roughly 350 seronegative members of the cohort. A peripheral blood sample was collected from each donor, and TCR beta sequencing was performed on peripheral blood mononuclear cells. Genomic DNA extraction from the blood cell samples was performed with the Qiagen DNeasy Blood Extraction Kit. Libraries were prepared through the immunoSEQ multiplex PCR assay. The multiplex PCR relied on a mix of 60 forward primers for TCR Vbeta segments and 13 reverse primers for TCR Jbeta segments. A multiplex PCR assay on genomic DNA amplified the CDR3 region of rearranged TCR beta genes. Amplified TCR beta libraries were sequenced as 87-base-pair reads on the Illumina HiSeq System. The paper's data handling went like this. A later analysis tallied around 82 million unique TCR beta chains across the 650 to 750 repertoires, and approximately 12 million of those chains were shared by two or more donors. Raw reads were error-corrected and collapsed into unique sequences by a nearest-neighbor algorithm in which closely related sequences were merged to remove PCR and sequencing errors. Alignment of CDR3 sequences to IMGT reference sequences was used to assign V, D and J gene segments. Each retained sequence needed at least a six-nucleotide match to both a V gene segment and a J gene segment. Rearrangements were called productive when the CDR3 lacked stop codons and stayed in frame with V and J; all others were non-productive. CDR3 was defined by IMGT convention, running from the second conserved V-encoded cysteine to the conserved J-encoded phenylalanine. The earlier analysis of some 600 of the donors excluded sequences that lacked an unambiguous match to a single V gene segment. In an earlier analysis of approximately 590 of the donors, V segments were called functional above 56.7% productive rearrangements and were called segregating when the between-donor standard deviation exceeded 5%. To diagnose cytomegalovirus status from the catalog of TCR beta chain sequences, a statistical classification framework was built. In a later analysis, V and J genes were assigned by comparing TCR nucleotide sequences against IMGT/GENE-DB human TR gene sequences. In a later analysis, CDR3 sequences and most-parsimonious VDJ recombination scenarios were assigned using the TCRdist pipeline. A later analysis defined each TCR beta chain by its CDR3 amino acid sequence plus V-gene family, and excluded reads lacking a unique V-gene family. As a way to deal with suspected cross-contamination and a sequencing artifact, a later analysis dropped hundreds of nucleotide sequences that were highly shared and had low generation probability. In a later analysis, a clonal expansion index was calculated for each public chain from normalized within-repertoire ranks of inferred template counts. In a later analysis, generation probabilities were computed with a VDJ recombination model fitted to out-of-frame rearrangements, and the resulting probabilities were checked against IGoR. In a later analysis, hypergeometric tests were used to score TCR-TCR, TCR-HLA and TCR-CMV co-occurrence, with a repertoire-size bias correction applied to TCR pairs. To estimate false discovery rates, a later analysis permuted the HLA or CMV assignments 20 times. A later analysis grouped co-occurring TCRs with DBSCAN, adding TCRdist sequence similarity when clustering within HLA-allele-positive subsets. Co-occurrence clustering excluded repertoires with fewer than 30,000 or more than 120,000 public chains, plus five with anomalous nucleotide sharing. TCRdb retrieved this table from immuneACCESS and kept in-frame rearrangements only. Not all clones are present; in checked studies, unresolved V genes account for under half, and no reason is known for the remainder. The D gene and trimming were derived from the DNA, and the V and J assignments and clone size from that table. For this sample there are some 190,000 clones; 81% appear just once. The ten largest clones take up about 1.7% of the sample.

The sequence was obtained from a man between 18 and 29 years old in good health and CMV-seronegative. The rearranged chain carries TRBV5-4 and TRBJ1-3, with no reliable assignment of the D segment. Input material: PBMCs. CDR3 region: CASSLGTDTGNTIYF. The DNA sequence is TGTGCCAGCAGCTTGGGGACTGATACTGGAAACACCATATATTTT.